A single sample is the source of the 32 T cell receptor beta chains below, sequenced in a study of blood T cell repertoires in COVID-19. Assay used: immunoSEQ multiplex PCR; TCRdb lists only in-frame clones, some missing. Among over 200,000 clones listed, roughly 87% were seen once. Source material: peripheral blood. These receptors originate from a man aged 35 to 55 with active or convalescent COVID-19.

The chain uses TRBV7-9 and TRBJ1-1; maybe TRBD1 (5 bases). Germline V gene sequence: CDR1 SEHNR, CDR2 FQNEAQ (reference sequence). There are 14 residues in the CDR3. Deletions cut 5 bases from V and 7 bases from J, with 17 bases between. The CDR3 bases are TGTGCCAGCAGCCTTTATACAGGCGCCGATGAAGCTTTCTTT. Residues: CASSLYTGADEAFF. Looking up the rest from reference TRBV7-9 and TRBJ1-1 gives the full variable domain: DTGVSQNPRHKITKRGQNVTFRCDPISEHNRLYWYRQTLGQGPEFLTYFQNEAQLEKSRLLSDRFSAERPKGSFSTLEIQRTEQGDSAMYLCASSLYTGADEAFFGQGTRLTVV.

This chain uses TRBV27 with TRBJ2-7, with 10 bases matching TRBD2. The CDR3 is made up of 14 amino acids. Germline CDR1 is MNHEY and CDR2 is SMNVEV (reference sequence). V was pared by 2 bases and J by 4 bases, with 2 bases of the junction left unmatched. In DNA form, the CDR3 reads TGTGCCAGCAGTTTACTAGCGGGGGTTTACGAGCAGTACTTC. This encodes CASSLLAGVYEQYF.

The chain couples TRBV7-8 to TRBJ1-2, with D tentatively TRBD1 (6 bases). Germline V CDR1 and CDR2: SGHVS, FQNEAQ. The CDR3 runs to 18 residues. Trimming took 2 bases from V and 4 from J, leaving 23 bases between them. CDR3 loop: CASSLLILSGGAIYGYTF. DNA for the CDR3: TGTGCCAGCAGCTTATTAATTCTATCGGGGGGGGCTATCTATGGCTACACCTTC.

The rearrangement uses TRBV19 and TRBJ2-1; a weak D match, TRBD1 (6 bases). Trimming left V 8 bases short and J 4 bases short, with 18 bases between. CDR1 is LNHDA, CDR2 SQIVND, per germline (reference sequence). The CDR3 consists of 15 residues. CDR3 sequence: CASLPGTYGYNEQFF. The CDR3 DNA is TGTGCCAGTCTCCCTGGGACATACGGGTACAATGAGCAGTTCTTC.

V gene TRBV27 combines with J gene TRBJ1-5, with unresolved D. CDR1 MNHEY and CDR2 SMNVEV come from the germline V gene (reference sequence). Trimming shortened V by 4 bases and J by 3 bases, and 19 bases separated the two germline ends. The CDR3 sequence is 17 residues long. CDR3 nucleotides: TGTGCCAGCAGTTCCTCTCAGTACAAAAACCCCAATCAGCCCCAGCATTTT. Translation gives CASSSSQYKNPNQPQHF.

The gene calls are TRBV5-1 and TRBJ2-3; 15 positions match TRBD2. This CDR3 has 18 residues. Germline V gene data show CDR1 as SGHRS and CDR2 as YFSETQ. V dropped 4 bases and J dropped 1; count of bases not matched to a gene: 7. The CDR3 nucleotides read TGCGCCAGCAGCCTGGGACTAGCGGGAGGAGTGGGCACAGATACGCAGTATTTT. It specifies CASSLGLAGGVGTDTQYF. The whole variable domain, remainder taken from reference TRBV5-1 and TRBJ2-3, is KAGVTQTPRYLIKTRGQQVTLSCSPISGHRSVSWYQQTPGQGLQFLFEYFSETQRNKGNFPGRFSGRQFSNSRSEMNVSTLELGDSALYLCASSLGLAGGVGTDTQYFGPGTRLTVL.

This chain uses TRBV28 with TRBJ2-3, with a tentative D call TRBD2 (5 bases). V was cut by 2 bases and J by 0 bases, with 15 bases left in between. The CDR3 runs 17 residues. CDR1 is MDHEN, CDR2 SYDVKM, per germline. In DNA form, the CDR3 reads TGTGCCAGCAGTTTAAAAACCGGGATCACTAGCACAGATACGCAGTATTTT. As protein: CASSLKTGITSTDTQYF. Variable domain in full (rest from reference TRBV28 and TRBJ2-3): DVKVTQSSRYLVKRTGEKVFLECVQDMDHENMFWYRQDPGLGLRLIYFSYDVKMKEKGDIPEGYSVSREKKERFSLILESASTNQTSMYLCASSLKTGITSTDTQYFGPGTRLTVL.

This rearrangement joins TRBV13 to TRBJ1-4; maybe TRBD1 (6 bases). V was clipped by 3 bases and J by 0 bases, with 14 bases between them. This CDR3 contains 17 residues. Germline values: CDR1 PRHDT, CDR2 FYEKMQ (reference sequence). CDR3 in DNA: TGTGCCAGCAGCTTTTTTTCAGGGGCTGCAACTAATGAAAAACTGTTTTTT. The encoded protein is CASSFFSGAATNEKLFF.

The chain carries TRBV6-5 and TRBJ2-7, with D perhaps matching TRBD1 (5 bases). The V end was cut by 9 bases, the J end by 5 bases, with 11 bases between. Looked up from germline, CDR1 is MNHEY and CDR2 is SVGAGI. The CDR3 extends over 11 amino acids. The CDR3 nucleotides are TGTGCCAGTCACCAGGGCCACGAGCAGTACTTC. Amino acid sequence: CASHQGHEQYF.

The chain has TRBV6-5 and TRBJ2-7, with TRBD1 identical over 7 bases. Trimming at V came to 5 bases and at J to 0 bases, leaving 4 bases not matched to a gene. CDR3 length equals 14 residues. Germline values: CDR1 MNHEY, CDR2 SVGAGI. The CDR3 loop is CASSPTGSSYEQYF. CDR3 nucleotide sequence: TGTGCCAGCAGTCCGACAGGGAGCTCCTACGAGCAGTACTTC.

The chain employs TRBV6-6 and TRBJ1-1; D remains ambiguous. V was shortened by 2 bases and J by 7 bases, with 11 bases between the two germline ends. CDR1 MNHNY and CDR2 SVGAGI come from the germline V gene (reference sequence). The length of the CDR3 is 13 residues. CDR3: CASSYRWEDEAFF. The CDR3 DNA is TGTGCCAGCAGTTACAGGTGGGAGGATGAAGCTTTCTTT.

This clone has only a few counts. The chain uses TRBV28 and TRBJ2-7, with D maybe TRBD2 (6 bases). Germline CDR1 is MDHEN and CDR2 is SYDVKM. The length of the CDR3 is 17 residues. Trimming took 3 bases from V and 0 from J, leaving 18 bases between them. CDR3 sequence reads: CASSFHLAGRSSYEQYF. CDR3 bases: TGTGCCAGCAGTTTCCATTTGGCGGGACGAAGCTCCTACGAGCAGTACTTC.

This sequence joins TRBV2 and TRBJ1-6; D might be TRBD1 (6 bases). V dropped 5 bases and J dropped 6 bases, with 11 bases sitting between them. The CDR3 totals 14 residues. Germline lookup yields CDR1 SNHLY and CDR2 FYNNEI. CDR3 DNA sequence: TGTGCCAGCAGTAGTACAGGGCTTAATTCACCCCTCCACTTT. Amino acids: CASSSTGLNSPLHF.

The CDR3 nucleotides read TGCGCCAGCAGCTTGGCCAGGGACAGGGAAAGGGACGAGCAGTACTTC. Its protein is CASSLARDRERDEQYF. This chain uses TRBV5-1 with TRBJ2-7; 9 nucleotides line up with TRBD1. CDR3 size: 16 residues. Germline V gives CDR1 SGHRS, CDR2 YFSETQ. The V segment lost 0 bases and the J segment 5 bases; nucleotides outside the gene matches: 9.

This chain uses TRBV11-2 with TRBJ2-1; 9 nucleotides align to TRBD2. In germline, CDR1 is SGHAT, CDR2 FQNNGV. The CDR3 length is 16 residues. The V segment lost 2 bases and the J segment 3 bases; nucleotides outside the gene matches: 5. The CDR3 nucleotides read TGTGCCAGCAGCTTACCTCTAGCGGGATTCTACAATGAGCAGTTCTTC. This gives the protein CASSLPLAGFYNEQFF.

The chain combines TRBV6-6 with TRBJ2-7; D is perhaps TRBD2 (5 bases). The CDR3 runs 15 residues. The germline V gene has CDR1 MNHNY and CDR2 SVGAGI (reference sequence). V shed 0 bases and J shed 2 bases, with 11 bases lying between them. DNA of the CDR3: TGTGCCAGCAGTTACTCGTCAAGCGGAGCCTACGAGCAGTACTTC. This sequence encodes CASSYSSSGAYEQYF.

The chain combines TRBV9 with TRBJ1-5; 7 nucleotides align to TRBD1. With 2 bases clipped from V and 4 bases from J, the junction kept 6 bases outside the gene matches. This CDR3 spans 15 amino acids. Germline V lookup: CDR1 SGDLS, CDR2 YYNGEE. The CDR3 DNA reads TGTGCCAGCAGCGTTGGGACAGTTGGAAATCAGCCCCAGCATTTT. Translating it yields CASSVGTVGNQPQHF. Full variable domain (outside the CDR3, taken from reference TRBV9 and TRBJ1-5): DSGVTQTPKHLITATGQRVTLRCSPRSGDLSVYWYQQSLDQGLQFLIQYYNGEERAKGNILERFSAQQFPDLHSELNLSSLELGDSALYFCASSVGTVGNQPQHFGDGTRLSIL.

The chain recombines TRBV28 with TRBJ1-5; possibly TRBD1 for D (5 bases). Per the germline V gene, CDR1 is MDHEN and CDR2 is SYDVKM. This CDR3 comprises 15 residues. V gave up 7 bases and J gave up 7 bases, with 20 bases separating them. CDR3 DNA sequence: TGTGCCAGCACAACCGGGACTTTAAGGAGACAGCCCCAGCATTTT. Translation: CASTTGTLRRQPQHF.

V and J are TRBV6-4 and TRBJ2-1; TRBD2 aligns across 10 bases. CDR1 is MRHNA, CDR2 SNTAGT, per germline. V lost 7 bases, J lost 4 bases, and 7 bases stayed unmatched. The CDR3 runs to 15 residues. CDR3 nucleotide sequence: TGTGCCAGCACTCCGACTAGCGGGCCTTACAATGAGCAGTTCTTC. The encoded protein is CASTPTSGPYNEQFF.

This chain joins TRBV10-1 and TRBJ2-1, with TRBD1 identical over 8 bases. This CDR3 has 13 amino acids. Unmatched junction bases numbered 8, after V lost 8 bases and J lost 8 bases. Germline assignment: CDR1 WNHNN and CDR2 SYGVQD (reference sequence). The CDR3 nucleotides read TGCGCCAGCCAGGACGCAGGGGGCTATGAGCAGTTCTTC. This encodes CASQDAGGYEQFF.

V and J are TRBV5-6 and TRBJ2-7; 9 bases are a match to TRBD2. This CDR3 has 15 residues. CDR1 is SGHDT and CDR2 is YYEEEE in the germline V gene. V was clipped by 0 bases and J by 1 base; unmatched bases: 2. Written as DNA, the CDR3 is TGTGCCAGCAGCTTGGTGCTAGCGGGGTCCTACGAGCAGTACTTC. Amino acids: CASSLVLAGSYEQYF. Together with reference TRBV5-6 and TRBJ2-7, the CDR3 gives the full variable domain: DAGVTQSPTHLIKTRGQQVTLRCSPKSGHDTVSWYQQALGQGPQFIFQYYEEEERQRGNFPDRFSGHQFPNYSSELNVNALLLGDSALYLCASSLVLAGSYEQYFGPGTRLTVT.

This chain uses TRBV30 with TRBJ2-1; 9 nucleotides match TRBD1. The CDR3 runs 15 residues. Germline V gene lookup returns CDR1 GTSNPN and CDR2 SVGIG (reference sequence). V was pared by 0 bases and J by 5 bases, with 5 bases of the junction left unmatched. For the CDR3, the DNA is TGTGCCTGGAGTGTACGACAGGGGGACGACAATGAGCAGTTCTTC. It specifies CAWSVRQGDDNEQFF.

V and J are TRBV30 and TRBJ1-5; 9 bases are shared with TRBD1. Germline lookup yields CDR1 GTSNPN and CDR2 SVGIG (reference sequence). The CDR3 extends over 17 amino acids. V lost 4 bases and J lost 2; bases outside the gene matches: 12. CDR3 nucleotides: TGTGCCTGGAATCGGGACAGGGTAAATTCTCGCAATCAGCCCCAGCATTTT. Protein: CAWNRDRVNSRNQPQHF.

V and J are TRBV10-2 and TRBJ2-1, with TRBD2 identical over 7 bases. The V and J ends lost 8 bases and 5 bases, in that order; junction bases with no gene match: 12. Germline-derived CDR1 and CDR2 are WSHSY and SAAADI. The CDR3 sequence is 15 residues long. CDR3 sequence (DNA): TGCGCCAGCGCTCTAAAGCGGGAACCACACAATGAGCAGTTCTTC. Translating it yields CASALKREPHNEQFF.

This CDR3 is CASSQNNSPLHF. The CDR3 DNA is TGTGCCAGCAGCCAAAATAATTCACCCCTCCACTTT. The rearrangement joins TRBV11-2 to TRBJ1-6; D is ambiguous. From germline, CDR1 is SGHAT and CDR2 FQNNGV. V was clipped by 5 bases and J by 5 bases, with 4 bases between them. The CDR3 has 12 amino acids.

This chain connects TRBV6-5 to TRBJ2-7, with 11 bases matching TRBD2. Germline values: CDR1 MNHEY, CDR2 SVGAGI. Trimming removed 7 bases from V and 1 base from J; junction bases left unmatched: 6. The CDR3 consists of 15 residues. Here the CDR3 reads CASIYLAGGSYEQYF. The DNA of the CDR3 is TGTGCCAGCATCTACCTAGCGGGGGGTTCCTACGAGCAGTACTTC.

The rearrangement uses TRBV28 and TRBJ2-3, with TRBD2 matching 7 bases. The CDR3 sequence is 15 residues long. From germline, CDR1 is MDHEN and CDR2 SYDVKM. J gave up 6 bases and V 5 bases, and 11 bases lay outside the gene matches. The CDR3 DNA reads as TGTGCCAGCAGTCGAGCGCGGGAGATGGTGGATACGCAGTATTTT. This encodes CASSRAREMVDTQYF.

The CDR3 region is CASSALSSGTGGESYEQYF. Here the CDR3 DNA reads TGCGCCAGCAGCGCACTTTCCTCCGGGACAGGGGGCGAGTCCTACGAGCAGTACTTC. The rearrangement uses TRBV5-1 and TRBJ2-7; 12 nucleotides agree with TRBD1. The CDR3 loop spans 19 amino acids. CDR1 and CDR2 from the germline V gene are SGHRS and YFSETQ. V shed 4 bases, J shed 1 base, and the junction held 15 bases outside the gene matches.

The CDR3 spells CATSRGRQAVDTIYF. The CDR3 coding sequence is TGTGCCACCAGCAGAGGTAGACAGGCGGTGGACACCATATATTTT. The rearrangement uses TRBV15 and TRBJ1-3; TRBD1 might be the D (6 bases). V lost 1 base and J lost 8, with 15 bases in between. The CDR3 has 15 residues. The V gene's germline CDR1 is LNHNV and CDR2 YYDKDF (reference sequence).

This clone has a single count. J is TRBJ2-1 and V is TRBV7-9, with 7 bases aligning to TRBD2. V dropped 4 bases and J dropped 1; count of bases not matched to a gene: 7. CDR1 and CDR2 from the germline V gene are SEHNR and FQNEAQ (reference sequence). This CDR3 contains 16 residues. The CDR3 reads CASSSMAGVSYNEQFF. The CDR3 DNA sequence: TGTGCCAGCAGCTCCATGGCGGGAGTATCCTACAATGAGCAGTTCTTC.

CDR3 nucleotide sequence: TGCAGCGTTGAAAACGCCCAGGGGGCGCGGGATAACTATGGCTACACCTTC. Protein product: CSVENAQGARDNYGYTF. This chain links TRBV29-1 with TRBJ1-2; 8 nucleotides line up with TRBD1. This CDR3 spans 17 amino acids. The V and J ends lost 2 bases and 1 base, in that order; junction bases with no gene match: 12. Germline CDR1 SQVTM, CDR2 ANQGSEA.

The rearrangement links TRBV30 to TRBJ2-4; 7 bases fit TRBD1. Looked up from germline, CDR1 is GTSNPN and CDR2 is SVGIG (reference sequence). Trimming cost V 0 bases and J 3 bases; bases outside gene matches: 8. This CDR3 is 16 amino acids long. CDR3 loop: CAWSVKTGSGKNIQYF. As DNA, the CDR3 is TGTGCCTGGAGTGTTAAGACAGGGTCCGGCAAAAACATTCAGTACTTC. The complete variable domain, with remaining parts taken from reference TRBV30 and TRBJ2-4, reads SQTIHQWPATLVQPVGSPLSLECTVEGTSNPNLYWYRQAAGRGLQLLFYSVGIGQISSEVPQNLSASRPQDRQFILSSKKLLLSDSGFYLCAWSVKTGSGKNIQYFGAGTRLSVL.